This passage covers 18 T cell receptor beta chains from one sample sequenced in a study of T cell responses to AZD1222 COVID-19 vaccine. Data came from immunoSEQ multiplex PCR; TCRdb stores just in-frame clones and leaves some out. The table has about 150,000 clones, 90% seen once. The source was peripheral blood, collected on day 0 of AZD1222 vaccination. All receptors derive from an adult in good health.

The chain links TRBV2 to TRBJ1-3; D is undetermined. Per the germline V gene, CDR1 is SNHLY and CDR2 is FYNNEI. Trimming removed 3 bases at V and 0 bases at J, with 9 bases between. The CDR3 extends over 15 amino acids. Here the CDR3 reads CASSEWGDSGNTIYF. Here the CDR3 DNA reads TGTGCCAGCAGTGAGTGGGGAGACTCTGGAAACACCATATATTTT.

This rearrangement joins TRBV28 to TRBJ1-5; perhaps TRBD1 as D (6 bases). The CDR3 consists of 14 residues. V was clipped by 7 bases and J by 4 bases, with 14 bases between them. Germline CDR1 and CDR2: MDHEN and SYDVKM. For the CDR3, the DNA is TGTGCCAGCATTACAGGGAGGGCGAATCAGCCCCAGCATTTT. It codes for CASITGRANQPQHF.

The rearrangement links TRBV4-1 to TRBJ2-7; maybe TRBD2 (5 bases). The CDR3 runs to 16 residues. V was shortened by 1 base and J by 5 bases, with 18 bases between the two germline ends. Germline V CDR1 and CDR2: MGHRA, YSYEKL. The CDR3 DNA is TGCGCCAGCAGCCAAGTGAGGGCAGGAATCATAAACGAGCAGTACTTC. Its protein product is CASSQVRAGIINEQYF.

The rearrangement joins TRBV11-3 to TRBJ2-1; 10 bases match TRBD2. The V and J ends lost 2 bases and 5 bases, in that order; junction bases with no gene match: 9. Germline V CDR1 and CDR2: SGHNT, YENEEA. The CDR3 runs 17 residues. The CDR3 DNA follows: TGTGCCAGCAGCTTACAAGGGGGCCTAGCGGGAGACAATGAGCAGTTCTTC. Translating it yields CASSLQGGLAGDNEQFF.

The rearrangement uses TRBV30 and TRBJ1-1, with D hard to call. From germline, CDR1 is GTSNPN and CDR2 SVGIG (reference sequence). The CDR3 contains 14 residues. Between the trimmed V and J ends, which lost 0 bases and 1 base, there was a span of 9 bases. The chain's CDR3 is CAWSVWHANTEAFF. DNA for the CDR3: TGTGCCTGGAGTGTATGGCACGCGAACACTGAAGCTTTCTTT.

The genes are TRBV7-9 and TRBJ2-3, with 8 bases fitting TRBD2. The germline CDR1 and CDR2 sequences are SEHNR and FQNEAQ (reference sequence). V lost 5 bases and J lost 4; bases outside the gene matches: 5. The length of the CDR3 is 14 residues. The chain's CDR3 is CASSQAGVPDTQYF. In DNA, the CDR3 is TGTGCCAGCAGCCAAGCGGGAGTTCCAGATACGCAGTATTTT.

V and J are TRBV18 and TRBJ1-2; 9 positions agree with TRBD1. The trim removed 3 bases at V and 4 bases at J, leaving 6 bases unmatched. This CDR3 has 15 amino acids. Germline lookup yields CDR1 KGHSH and CDR2 LQKENI. DNA for the CDR3: TGTGCCAGCTCACCGGGACAGGGAGGCAGCTATGGCTACACCTTC. It encodes CASSPGQGGSYGYTF.

The chain couples TRBV6-2 or TRBV6-3 to TRBJ1-2; TRBD1 is a possible D gene (5 bases). The CDR3 consists of 14 residues. Germline loops: CDR1 MNHEY, CDR2 SVGEGT. Deletions cut 0 bases from V and 9 bases from J, with 14 bases between. The CDR3 DNA reads TGTGCCAGCAGTTACTCGAGGGGCCTTAGGAGCTACACCTTC. Its protein is CASSYSRGLRSYTF.

The V call is TRBV4-1, the J call TRBJ1-6; D is possibly TRBD1 (5 bases). Deletions cut 1 base from V and 0 bases from J, with 10 bases between. Germline lookup yields CDR1 MGHRA and CDR2 YSYEKL. The length of the CDR3 is 17 residues. CDR3 nucleotide sequence: TGCGCCAGCAGCCAAGGCCGACAGAGCTCCTATAATTCACCCCTCCACTTT. Protein sequence: CASSQGRQSSYNSPLHF.

V is TRBV5-4 and J is TRBJ2-3; 12 bases align to TRBD2. This CDR3 is built from 15 residues. J gave up 5 bases and V 4 bases, and 5 bases lay outside the gene matches. Germline assignment: CDR1 SGHNT and CDR2 YYREEE (reference sequence). CDR3 sequence (DNA): TGTGCCAGCAGCCCGTGGACTAGCGGGATAGATACGCAGTATTTT. Encoded protein: CASSPWTSGIDTQYF.

This chain uses TRBV11-2 with TRBJ2-5, with D possibly being TRBD2 (6 bases). V was trimmed by 1 base and J by 2 bases, leaving 14 bases between them. The CDR3 has 16 residues. Germline CDR1 SGHAT, CDR2 FQNNGV. CDR3: CASSLGGGAGQETQYF. The CDR3 DNA follows: TGTGCCAGCAGCTTAGGAGGAGGGGCTGGACAAGAGACCCAGTACTTC.

V is TRBV25-1 and J is TRBJ1-1, with unresolved D. V lost 2 bases, J lost 1 base, and 2 bases lay in between. Germline loops: CDR1 MGHDK, CDR2 SYGVNS. The CDR3 is made up of 12 amino acids. CDR3 nucleotide sequence: TGTGCCAGCAGTGAAGGGAACACTGAAGCTTTCTTT. It codes for CASSEGNTEAFF.

The CDR3 coding sequence is TGTGCCAGCAGTTTATCAGCCTCCCGGGTCGGCTCTGGAAACACCATATATTTT. Amino acids: CASSLSASRVGSGNTIYF. The J gene is TRBJ1-3, the V gene TRBV28; D not resolved. Germline-derived CDR1 and CDR2 are MDHEN and SYDVKM. With 1 base removed from V and 0 bases from J, the gap between germline ends came to 16 bases. The CDR3 length is 18 residues.

The rearrangement uses TRBV19 and TRBJ1-2; D might be TRBD1 (5 bases). Germline V gene sequence: CDR1 LNHDA, CDR2 SQIVND (reference sequence). V was trimmed by 9 bases and J by 8 bases, leaving 25 bases between them. The CDR3 has 15 residues. The CDR3 sequence is CASAKGQGVSRGYTF. The CDR3 DNA is TGTGCCAGCGCCAAAGGGCAGGGAGTCTCACGGGGCTACACCTTC.

The CDR3 reads CASSFSPGQRYGYTF. In DNA form, the CDR3 reads TGCGCCAGCAGCTTCTCTCCGGGACAGAGGTATGGCTACACCTTC. The chain links TRBV5-1 to TRBJ1-2, with TRBD1 matching 7 bases. J lost 5 bases, V lost 2 bases, and 9 bases had no gene match. The CDR3 spans 15 residues. Germline loops: CDR1 SGHRS, CDR2 YFSETQ.

CDR3 nucleotide sequence: TGTGCCAGCAGCTTACCACTAGTTCCGAAACAGGGCCCGTCCAATGAGCAGTTCTTC. It encodes CASSLPLVPKQGPSNEQFF. The chain carries TRBV7-3 and TRBJ2-1; TRBD1 is a possible D gene (6 bases). Germline V gene sequence: CDR1 SGHTA, CDR2 FQGTGA. Trimming shortened V by 2 bases and J by 6 bases, and 26 bases separated the two germline ends. This CDR3 is built from 19 residues.

This rearrangement joins TRBV6-2 or TRBV6-3 to TRBJ2-7; D is uncertain. Germline values: CDR1 MNHEY, CDR2 SVGEGT. This CDR3 comprises 15 residues. Deletions cut 5 bases from V and 3 bases from J, with 17 bases between. In nucleotides, the CDR3 is TGTGCCAGCAGTCTCTCGGTTACGGCCCTCTACGAGCAGTACTTC. Amino acid sequence: CASSLSVTALYEQYF.

The chain uses TRBV2 and TRBJ1-1; weak D call: TRBD1 (6 bases). The germline V gene encodes CDR1 SNHLY and CDR2 FYNNEI. The germline V and J ends were trimmed by 8 bases and 6 bases, with 10 bases remaining between them. The CDR3 has 11 amino acids. CDR3 loop: CASLGGAEAFF. CDR3 DNA sequence: TGTGCCAGCCTGGGGGGCGCTGAAGCTTTCTTT. Complete variable domain (other parts from reference TRBV2 and TRBJ1-1): EPEVTQTPSHQVTQMGQEVILRCVPISNHLYFYWYRQILGQKVEFLVSFYNNEISEKSEIFDDQFSVERPDGSNFTLKIRSTKLEDSAMYFCASLGGAEAFFGQGTRLTVV.